This TCR beta chain was found in a study of blood T cells in healthy people across ages (dated by TCRdb to the mid-2010s). In the study overall: In model experiments, template switching captured about one uniquely barcoded TCR beta cDNA molecule for every two T cells. Using deep sequencing normalized with unique cDNA molecular identifiers, the study measured how TCR beta repertoire diversity changes with age. The donors were split into four age groups: young (average about 15 years), middle-aged (more than 35), aged (62) and long-lived (roughly 86). To avoid experimental bias, donors of different ages were randomly spread across the sequencing lanes. The study analyzed two additional independent replicas of 1 million unique cDNA reads from the same blood draw for two donors, one aged 18 to 30 and one aged 80 or older. Broad study findings and their caveats: Compared with the aged group, the long-lived group had more naive CD4+ T cells, fewer expanded clones and increased TCR diversity, a pattern suggesting age selection. Observed TCR beta diversity per million T cells fell roughly linearly with age, and a significant reduction was already apparent by age around 44. Donor CMV infection status was unknown, potentially confounding age-related changes in expanded clonotypes. Estimates of total diversity based on one million sequenced T cells were regarded as lower bounds and as underestimates. Since profiling was done on bulk unsorted PBMCs, naive and antigen-experienced compartments could not be conclusively compared. The percentage of naive T cells measured by flow cytometry correlated strongly with observed TCR beta diversity.

This clonotype was seen only a few times. Its binding antigen is unknown. Within one base of it there is no much larger clone, and no base qualities were kept. The donors were roughly 39 Caucasian individuals from Russia, aged roughly 6 to 90 years, who were systemically healthy. Each donor gave ten milliliters of peripheral blood, collected into EDTA-treated Vacutainer tubes. PBMCs were isolated by Ficoll-Paque density-gradient centrifugation, with at least 6.5 million obtained per sample. Trizol reagent was used to extract total RNA from the PBMCs, yielding at least 6 micrograms per sample. Naive CD45RAhigh/CD27high T cell percentages were measured by flow cytometry on a PBMC aliquot from every donor. V lost 5 bases and J lost 7 bases; the stretch between them is 18 bases long. Including cysteine and phenylalanine, the CDR3 has 15 amino acids. Here the CDR3 DNA is all that survives: 45 bases in frame from base 1. As encoded in the germline V gene, CDR1 is LGHNA while CDR2 is YSLEER.

The method behind the library was 5' RACE. Sequenced on an Illumina HiSeq 2500. A second PCR of about 7 to 12 cycles was performed with a sample-barcoded 5' primer and a J-beta primer mix. A template-switch 5' adaptor carrying 12 random nucleotides introduced a unique molecular identifier onto each TCR beta cDNA molecule. At least 2.5 million CDR3-containing paired-end reads were obtained from each sample. First-strand cDNA synthesis was performed from all RNA using the Mint cDNA synthesis kit, with priming by a TRBC-specific oligonucleotide. Following uracil-DNA glycosylase treatment, all cDNA underwent a first 18-cycle PCR with the universal primers M1SS and BC2_uni_R. The paper's processing steps were these. Each sample was normalized by randomly selecting 1 million high-quality reads, each carrying a distinct molecular identifier. Reads sharing molecular identifiers were discarded rather than binned into consensus sequences. MiTCR, run with a Q25 quality threshold and the strictest error-elimination algorithm, handled CDR3 identification, clonotype clustering and error correction. A nonparametric unseen species model with Euler transformation was used to estimate a lower bound on total TCR beta diversity. The public reads were reprocessed in TCRdb via fastp at Q25 and MiXCR, keeping in-frame beta chains. Each entry is one CDR3 protein sequence, shown with its most common DNA and genes. It is TCRdb's table, rather than the study itself, that gives the V and J calls and clone size. A total of approximately 830,000 distinct CDR3 sequences appear in this sample, approximately 65% of them only once. The ten largest clones add up to 25% to 35% of the sample.

Material: blood. In this chain, TRBV4-3 is recombined with TRBJ1-5; a confident D gene designation cannot be given. The receptor's source is a man aged 25 to 45 in good health. In nucleotides, the sequence is TGCGCCAGCAGCGTCCTAATTGGGCCCAACCAGCCCCAGCATTTT. This codes for CASSVLIGPNQPQHF.